The rows below give T cell receptor beta chains drawn from one sample of a study of cytomegalovirus exposure and HLA in healthy donors. TCRdb's copy holds only in-frame clones and misses some; the assay was immunoSEQ multiplex PCR. The sample lists approximately 59,000 clones, approximately 70% occurring once. Sequenced input: PBMCs. All receptors come from a man aged 35 to 55 in good health and CMV-seropositive. Each CDR3 is given with its conserved first and last residue. A D gene is named only where the DNA matches it firmly. Clone size is not always given. Where it is, it says once, few, many or a class for expanded clones.

TRBJ2-7	TRBV9	-	TRBD2	CASSAKKNSGKDEQYF	TGTGCCAGCAGCGCTAAAAAAAACAGCGGGAAGGACGAGCAGTACTTC
TRBJ2-7	TRBV4-1	-	-	CASSQGPGDGYEQYF	TGCGCCAGCAGCCAAGGCCCAGGGGACGGGTACGAGCAGTACTTC
TRBJ2-7	TRBV27	-	-	CASSLRGYYEQYF	TGTGCCAGCAGTTTACGGGGGTACTACGAGCAGTACTTC
TRBJ2-1	TRBV30	-	TRBD2	CAWTVAGGRREQFF	TGTGCCTGGACTGTAGCGGGAGGGCGACGTGAGCAGTTCTTC
TRBJ1-4	TRBV21-1	few	-	CARPGPRGATNEKLFF	TGTGCCAGGCCGGGACCGCGGGGGGCAACTAATGAAAAACTGTTTTTT
TRBJ2-1	TRBV7-9	few	TRBD2	CASSPGLAGPSYNEQFF	TGTGCCAGCAGCCCGGGACTAGCGGGTCCCTCCTACAATGAGCAGTTCTTC
TRBJ1-5	TRBV10-3	-	-	CAISKDLGQSNQPQHF	TGTGCCATCAGCAAGGATTTGGGCCAGAGTAATCAGCCCCAGCATTTT
TRBJ1-1	TRBV2	-	TRBD1	CASGTGRPNTEAFF	TGTGCCAGCGGGACAGGCCGACCCAACACTGAAGCTTTCTTT
TRBJ1-2	TRBV27	-	TRBD1	CASSLRTGGSSTF	TGTGCCAGCAGTCTCCGGACAGGGGGCTCCTCAACCTTC
TRBJ2-7	TRBV4-1	few	TRBD1	CASSQPGGQGRYEQYF	TGCGCCAGCAGCCAACCAGGGGGACAGGGTAGGTACGAGCAGTACTTC
TRBJ2-1	TRBV4-1	few	TRBD2	CASSLRSAGVLYNEQFF	TGCGCCAGCAGCCTCCGATCAGCGGGAGTACTCTACAATGAGCAGTTCTTC
TRBJ2-7	TRBV2	once	-	CASSVSSSYEQYF	TGTGCCAGCAGTGTGTCCTCCAGCTACGAGCAGTACTTC
TRBJ1-1	TRBV2	few	-	CASNREGGGISEAFF	TGTGCCAGCAATCGGGAGGGGGGAGGGATTTCTGAAGCTTTCTTT
TRBJ1-1	TRBV10-3	-	TRBD1	CAISERGPSEAFF	TGTGCCATCAGTGAAAGGGGGCCGTCCGAAGCTTTCTTT
TRBJ2-7	TRBV9	-	-	CASSADGLYEQYF	TGTGCCAGCAGCGCCGATGGACTCTACGAGCAGTACTTC
TRBJ2-2	TRBV19	-	TRBD1	CASSMDRGGYGELFF	TGTGCCAGTAGTATGGACAGGGGGGGGTACGGGGAGCTGTTTTTT
TRBJ2-3	TRBV5-1	-	-	CASSRDSSTDTQYF	TGCGCCAGCAGCCGGGACTCGAGCACAGATACGCAGTATTTT
TRBJ2-7	TRBV29-1	-	TRBD1	CSVGTGFYEQYF	TGCAGCGTCGGGACAGGCTTCTACGAGCAGTACTTC
TRBJ1-1	TRBV19	-	-	CASIGAHTEAFF	TGTGCCAGTATTGGGGCACACACTGAAGCTTTCTTT
TRBJ2-7	TRBV21-1	-	-	CASSKRNSGTGDYEQYF	TGTGCCAGCAGCAAAAGGAACTCCGGGACAGGGGACTACGAGCAGTACTTC
TRBJ1-2	TRBV5-4	-	-	CASSQQGGINYGYTF	TGTGCCAGCAGCCAACAGGGAGGGATTAACTATGGCTACACCTTC
TRBJ2-7	TRBV19	-	TRBD2	CASSTGTSGRARYEQYF	TGTGCCAGTAGTACAGGGACTAGCGGGAGGGCTCGGTACGAGCAGTACTTC
TRBJ2-7	TRBV7-2	-	-	CASSRTGSGYEQYF	TGTGCCAGCAGCCGTACTGGTAGCGGCTACGAGCAGTACTTC
TRBJ2-7	TRBV5-8	few	TRBD2	CASSLASGGYYEQYF	TGTGCCAGCAGCTTGGCCAGCGGGGGGTACTACGAGCAGTACTTC
TRBJ2-1	TRBV4-1	few	TRBD2	CASSLGTSSSYNEQFF	TGTGCCAGCAGCTTAGGGACTAGCAGCTCCTACAATGAGCAGTTCTTC
TRBJ1-1	TRBV6-1	-	TRBD1	CASMLAGGTEAFF	TGTGCCAGCATGTTGGCAGGGGGGACTGAAGCTTTCTTT
TRBJ2-1	TRBV27	-	TRBD2	CASSPGTSGSLKQFF	TGTGCCAGCAGTCCCGGGACTAGCGGGTCATTGAAGCAGTTCTTC
TRBJ1-3	TRBV7-4	-	-	CASSFHCRGNSGNTIYF	TGTGCCAGCAGCTTCCACTGCCGGGGGAACTCTGGAAACACCATATATTTT
TRBJ1-6	TRBV27	-	-	CASSLSRRDSPLHF	TGTGCCAGCAGTTTATCGAGACGGGATTCACCCCTCCACTTT
TRBJ2-3	TRBV9	-	TRBD1	CASSATGDSTDTQYF	TGTGCCAGCAGCGCGACAGGGGATAGCACAGATACGCAGTATTTT
TRBJ2-1	TRBV7-8	-	TRBD1	CASSLGFGQEYNEQFF	TGTGCCAGCAGCTTAGGGTTTGGACAGGAATACAATGAGCAGTTCTTC
TRBJ2-3	TRBV5-1	-	-	CASSLVAEADTQYF	TGCGCCAGCAGCTTGGTGGCGGAAGCAGATACGCAGTATTTT
TRBJ1-1	TRBV19	-	-	CASSVKANTEAFF	TGTGCCAGTAGTGTCAAAGCGAACACTGAAGCTTTCTTT
TRBJ2-1	TRBV5-1	-	TRBD2	CASSSLGASGTYNEQFF	TGCGCCAGCAGCTCCCTTGGGGCTAGCGGCACCTACAATGAGCAGTTCTTC
TRBJ2-7	TRBV27	-	-	CASRGQNGYEQYF	TGTGCCAGCAGAGGACAGAACGGCTACGAGCAGTACTTC
TRBJ2-1	TRBV7-2	-	-	CASSSPVESNEQFF	TGTGCCAGCAGCTCCCCAGTGGAGTCCAATGAGCAGTTCTTC
TRBJ1-1	TRBV5-6	-	-	CASSFGRNTEAFF	TGTGCCAGCAGCTTTGGTAGGAACACTGAAGCTTTCTTT
TRBJ2-6	TRBV21-1	-	-	CARPFRWGRASGANVLTF	TGTGCCAGACCTTTTCGATGGGGGCGCGCTTCTGGGGCCAACGTCCTGACTTTC
TRBJ1-6	TRBV11-2	-	-	CASSLDGGRGSPLHF	TGTGCCAGCAGCTTAGACGGGGGGCGAGGTTCACCCCTCCACTTT
TRBJ2-5	TRBV11-3	few	TRBD2	CASSLKLGTRAGETQYF	TGTGCCAGCAGCTTAAAACTCGGGACTAGGGCGGGAGAGACCCAGTACTTC
TRBJ2-2	TRBV9	-	TRBD2	CASSPKGGGLAGIYPGELFF	TGTGCCAGCAGCCCTAAAGGGGGGGGACTAGCGGGAATCTATCCCGGGGAGCTGTTTTTT
TRBJ2-5	TRBV7-9	-	-	CSSSPPTSRNPQETQYF	TGTTCCAGCAGCCCCCCCACTAGCCGCAATCCCCAAGAGACCCAGTACTTC
TRBJ1-2	TRBV28	-	-	CAAGGNYGYTF	TGTGCCGCGGGGGGGAACTATGGCTACACCTTC
TRBJ2-2	TRBV11-3	-	-	CASSLEGANTGELFF	TGTGCCAGCAGCTTAGAGGGAGCGAACACCGGGGAGCTGTTTTTT
TRBJ2-3	TRBV30	few	-	CAWRDGGIADTQYF	TGTGCCTGGAGGGATGGGGGGATCGCAGATACGCAGTATTTT
TRBJ1-5	TRBV21-1	-	-	CASSNRSNQPQHF	TGTGCCAGCAGCAATCGGAGCAATCAGCCCCAGCATTTT
TRBJ2-3	TRBV19	-	TRBD2	CASSPSGGSTDTQYF	TGTGCCAGCTCTCCTAGCGGGGGAAGCACAGATACGCAGTATTTT
TRBJ1-6	TRBV30	-	-	CALTAGTVNSPLHF	TGTGCCTTGACCGCGGGGACGGTTAATTCACCCCTCCACTTT
TRBJ2-3	TRBV7-2	-	-	CASSPNQGWNTDTQYF	TGTGCCAGCAGCCCCAATCAGGGGTGGAATACAGATACGCAGTATTTT